The 8 T cell receptor beta chains below all came from one sample that was sequenced in a study of CD8 T cells in Susac syndrome. With random hexamers, reverse transcription was performed on about 0.5 to 1 ug of RNA. TCRdb reprocessed the immunoSEQ multiplex PCR reads via MiXCR and lists one record per CDR3 protein. The data show approximately 150,000 distinct CDR3 sequences, approximately 95% seen once. Sample: CD4+ T cells from PBMCs. These TCRs come from a human donor with multiple sclerosis.

The chain carries TRBV28 and TRBJ1-6; 10 bases agree with TRBD1. Germline CDR1 is MDHEN and CDR2 is SYDVKM. Unmatched junction bases numbered 10, after V lost 7 bases and J lost 10 bases. CDR3 size: 15 residues. CDR3 in amino acids: CASNRPGQGKSPLHF. The CDR3 coding sequence is TGTGCCAGCAACCGACCGGGACAGGGGAAATCACCCCTCCACTTT.

The chain's CDR3 is CASSQEIGSGFRTGAVGELFF. In nucleotides, the CDR3 is TGTGCCAGCAGCCAAGAAATTGGTTCGGGATTTCGGACAGGGGCGGTCGGGGAGCTGTTTTTT. The genes are TRBV3-1 and TRBJ2-2, with 9 bases identical to TRBD1. This CDR3 has 21 residues. From germline, CDR1 is LGHDT and CDR2 YNNKEL (reference sequence). The J segment lost 7 bases and the V segment lost 0 bases, leaving 21 bases of the junction unmatched.

J is TRBJ2-7 and V is TRBV27; D may be TRBD2 (6 bases). Germline CDR1 and CDR2: MNHEY and SMNVEV (reference sequence). The CDR3 contains 14 residues. Trimming pared 5 bases from V and 3 bases from J, leaving 14 bases between. DNA of the CDR3: TGTGCCAGCAGTCCGGGACTGAGACTCTACGAGCAGTACTTC. As protein: CASSPGLRLYEQYF.

The genes are TRBV20-1 and TRBJ1-5, with D hard to call. The CDR3 is 15 amino acids. Germline V CDR1 and CDR2: DFQATT, SNEGSKA (reference sequence). V lost 4 bases and J lost 0, with 13 bases in between. The CDR3 loop is CSATVVMGSNQPQHF. CDR3 nucleotide sequence: TGCAGTGCTACCGTCGTGATGGGTAGCAATCAGCCCCAGCATTTT.

The V and J genes are TRBV30 and TRBJ1-5, with a tentative D call TRBD1 (5 bases). In germline, CDR1 is GTSNPN, CDR2 SVGIG (reference sequence). The V and J ends lost 1 base and 4 bases respectively, with 14 bases between them. This CDR3 is built from 15 residues. CDR3: CAWSDGTPGNQPQHF. CDR3 in DNA: TGTGCCTGGAGTGACGGCACCCCAGGGAATCAGCCCCAGCATTTT.

The chain couples TRBV20-1 to TRBJ2-5, with D possibly matching TRBD2 (6 bases). Trimming took 4 bases from V and 8 from J, leaving 11 bases between them. Germline V gives CDR1 DFQATT, CDR2 SNEGSKA (reference sequence). The CDR3 is made up of 11 amino acids. CDR3 sequence reads: CSANAGYTQYF. The CDR3 nucleotides are TGCAGTGCTAATGCGGGGTACACCCAGTACTTC.

V usage is TRBV5-1 and J usage is TRBJ2-6, with D uncertain. CDR3 length equals 14 residues. Deletions cut 1 base from V and 3 bases from J, with 5 bases between. Germline V gene lookup returns CDR1 SGHRS and CDR2 YFSETQ. In DNA, the CDR3 is TGCGCCAGCAGCTTGATTGGTGGGGCCAACGTCCTGACTTTC. It codes for CASSLIGGANVLTF.

The rearrangement uses TRBV3-1 and TRBJ2-7; the D gene is possibly TRBD1 (6 bases). The CDR3 totals 16 residues. In germline, CDR1 is LGHDT, CDR2 YNNKEL (reference sequence). The V and J ends lost 4 bases and 0 bases respectively, with 16 bases between them. The CDR3 nucleotides read TGTGCCAGCAGCCGCTATGGGACACTGAGCTCCTACGAGCAGTACTTC. It yields the protein CASSRYGTLSSYEQYF.